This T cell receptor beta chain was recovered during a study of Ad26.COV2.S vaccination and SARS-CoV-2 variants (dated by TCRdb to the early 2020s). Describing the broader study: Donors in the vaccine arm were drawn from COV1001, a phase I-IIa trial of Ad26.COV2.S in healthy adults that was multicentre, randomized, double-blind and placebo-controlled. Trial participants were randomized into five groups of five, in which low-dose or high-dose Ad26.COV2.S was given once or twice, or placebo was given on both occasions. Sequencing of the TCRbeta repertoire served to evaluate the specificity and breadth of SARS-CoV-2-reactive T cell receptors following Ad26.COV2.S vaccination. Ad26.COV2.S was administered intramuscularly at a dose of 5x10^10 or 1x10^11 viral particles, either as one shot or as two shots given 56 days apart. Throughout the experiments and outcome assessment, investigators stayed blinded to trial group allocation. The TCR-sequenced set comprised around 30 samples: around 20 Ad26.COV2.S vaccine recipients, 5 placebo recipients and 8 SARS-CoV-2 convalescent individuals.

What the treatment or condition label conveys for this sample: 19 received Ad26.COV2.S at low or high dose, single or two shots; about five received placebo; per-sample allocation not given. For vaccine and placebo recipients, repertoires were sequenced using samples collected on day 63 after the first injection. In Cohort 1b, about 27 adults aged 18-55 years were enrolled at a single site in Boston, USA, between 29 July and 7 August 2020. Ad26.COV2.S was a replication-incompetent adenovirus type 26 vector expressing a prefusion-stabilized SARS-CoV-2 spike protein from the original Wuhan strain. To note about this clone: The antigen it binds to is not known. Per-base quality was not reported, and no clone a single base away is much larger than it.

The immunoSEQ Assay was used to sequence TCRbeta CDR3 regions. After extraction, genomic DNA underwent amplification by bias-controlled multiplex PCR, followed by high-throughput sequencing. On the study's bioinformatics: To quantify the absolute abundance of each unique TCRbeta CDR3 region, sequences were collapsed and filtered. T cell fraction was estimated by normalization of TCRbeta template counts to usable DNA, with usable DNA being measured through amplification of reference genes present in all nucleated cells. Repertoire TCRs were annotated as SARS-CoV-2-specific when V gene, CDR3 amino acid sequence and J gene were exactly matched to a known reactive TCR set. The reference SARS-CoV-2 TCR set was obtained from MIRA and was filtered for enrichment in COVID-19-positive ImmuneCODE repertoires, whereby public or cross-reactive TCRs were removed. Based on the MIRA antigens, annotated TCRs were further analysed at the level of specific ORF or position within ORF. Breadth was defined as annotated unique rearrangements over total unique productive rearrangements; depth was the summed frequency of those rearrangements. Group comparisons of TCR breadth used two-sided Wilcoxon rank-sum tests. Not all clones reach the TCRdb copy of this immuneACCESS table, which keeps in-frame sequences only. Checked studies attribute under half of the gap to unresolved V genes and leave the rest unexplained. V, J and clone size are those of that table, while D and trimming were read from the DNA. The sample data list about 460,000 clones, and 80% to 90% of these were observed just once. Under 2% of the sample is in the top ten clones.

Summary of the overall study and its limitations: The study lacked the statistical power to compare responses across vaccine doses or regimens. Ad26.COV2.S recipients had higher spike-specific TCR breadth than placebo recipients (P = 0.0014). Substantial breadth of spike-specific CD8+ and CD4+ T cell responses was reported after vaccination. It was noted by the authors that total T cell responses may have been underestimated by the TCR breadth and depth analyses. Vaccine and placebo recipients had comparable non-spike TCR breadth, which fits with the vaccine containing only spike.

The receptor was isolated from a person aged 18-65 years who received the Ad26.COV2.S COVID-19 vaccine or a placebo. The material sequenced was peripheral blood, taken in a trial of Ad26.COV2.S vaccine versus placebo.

In nucleotide form, the sequence is TGTGCCTGGAGTGTAATGGGGACTGAAGCTTTCTTT. Translated, it reads CAWSVMGTEAFF. The chain joins TRBV30 to TRBJ1-1; the D gene lacks a confident call. V is cut by 0 bases and J by 5 bases, and the space between the germline ends is 7 bases. CDR1 is given as GTSNPN and CDR2 as SVGIG, both from the germline V gene (reference sequence). Measured from the cysteine to the phenylalanine, the CDR3 is 12 residues long. Only the CDR3 DNA is retained, 36 bases long and in frame from the first base.